This T cell receptor beta chain was obtained from a study of CD8 T cells in ankylosing spondylitis. This clonotype occurred a few times. What it binds is unknown. V dropped 10 bases and J dropped 2; count of bases not matched to a gene: 7. The germline V gene encodes CDR1 LGHNA and CDR2 YNFKEQ. The CDR3 loop spans 13 amino acids. TCRdb fed the 5' RACE reads into MiXCR, producing one record per CDR3 protein. In the table there are over 450,000 distinct CDR3 sequences, about 12% of which are singletons. Study-wide points: Relatively scarce in peripheral blood, disease-linked clones were CD8+. Characteristic of ankylosing spondylitis blood, it appeared, was a TCR beta motif comprising roughly eight highly homologous variants. Matched ankylosing spondylitis synovial fluid reportedly contained a significantly enriched population of disease-linked clones.

The source of this sequence is a male donor with ankylosing spondylitis. V is TRBV4-2 and J is TRBJ2-5; 7 nucleotides match TRBD2. Sample: blood, either unsorted or a sorted T cell fraction (not recorded which). CDR3 sequence: CATQAGPQETQYF. DNA for the CDR3: TGTGCCACCCAAGCGGGGCCTCAAGAGACCCAGTACTTC.